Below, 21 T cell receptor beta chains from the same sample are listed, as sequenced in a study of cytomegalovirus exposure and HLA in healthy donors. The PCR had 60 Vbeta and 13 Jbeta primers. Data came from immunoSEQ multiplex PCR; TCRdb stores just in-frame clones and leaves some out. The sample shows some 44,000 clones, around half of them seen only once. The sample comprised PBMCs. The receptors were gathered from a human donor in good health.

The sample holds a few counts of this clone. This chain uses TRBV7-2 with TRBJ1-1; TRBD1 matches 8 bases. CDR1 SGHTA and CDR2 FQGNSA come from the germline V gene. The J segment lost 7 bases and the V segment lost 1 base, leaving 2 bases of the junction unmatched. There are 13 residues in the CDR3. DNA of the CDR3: TGTGCCAGCAGCTTAGTTGGGACAGGTGAAGCTTTCTTT. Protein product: CASSLVGTGEAFF.

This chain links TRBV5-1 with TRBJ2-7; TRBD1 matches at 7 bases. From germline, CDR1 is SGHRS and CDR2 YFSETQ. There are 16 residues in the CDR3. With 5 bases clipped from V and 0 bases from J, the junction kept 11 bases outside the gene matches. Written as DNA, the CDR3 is TGCGCCAGCAGGATTCCGGGACAGCACAGCTCCTACGAGCAGTACTTC. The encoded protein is CASRIPGQHSSYEQYF.

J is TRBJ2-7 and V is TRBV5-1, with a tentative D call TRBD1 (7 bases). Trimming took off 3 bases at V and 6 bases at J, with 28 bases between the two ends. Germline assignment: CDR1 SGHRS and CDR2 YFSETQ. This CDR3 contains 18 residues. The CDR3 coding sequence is TGCGCCAGCAGCTCGGGGGTAGTGTCCGGGACAGCTGGATCCGAGCAGTACTTC. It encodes CASSSGVVSGTAGSEQYF.

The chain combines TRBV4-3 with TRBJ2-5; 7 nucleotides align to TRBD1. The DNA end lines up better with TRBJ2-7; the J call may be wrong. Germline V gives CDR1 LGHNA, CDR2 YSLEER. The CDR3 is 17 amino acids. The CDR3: CASSQDAPWAGTAEQYF. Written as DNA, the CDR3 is TGCGCCAGCAGCCAAGATGCGCCCTGGGCAGGGACAGCCGAGCAGTACTTC.

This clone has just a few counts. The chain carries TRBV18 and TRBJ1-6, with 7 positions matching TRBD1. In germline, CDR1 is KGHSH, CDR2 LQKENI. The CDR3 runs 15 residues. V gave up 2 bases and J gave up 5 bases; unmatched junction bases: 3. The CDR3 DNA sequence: TGTGCCAGCTCACCAGGGGGACAGAATAATTCACCCCTCCACTTT. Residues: CASSPGGQNNSPLHF.

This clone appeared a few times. The CDR3 loop reads CASSAAGGPNIQYF. DNA of the CDR3: TGTGCCAGCAGTGCCGCGGGGGGACCAAACATTCAGTACTTC. This sequence joins TRBV6-1 and TRBJ2-4; 8 bases agree with TRBD2. The CDR3 spans 14 residues. Trimming took 4 bases from V and 6 from J; bases not matched to a gene: 5. The germline V gene has CDR1 MNHNS and CDR2 SASEGT.

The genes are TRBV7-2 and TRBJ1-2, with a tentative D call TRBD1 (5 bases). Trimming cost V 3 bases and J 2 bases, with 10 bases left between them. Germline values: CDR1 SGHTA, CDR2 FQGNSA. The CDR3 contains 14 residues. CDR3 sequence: CASSLGQGNYGYTF. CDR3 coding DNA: TGTGCCAGCAGCTTGGGGCAGGGAAACTATGGCTACACCTTC.

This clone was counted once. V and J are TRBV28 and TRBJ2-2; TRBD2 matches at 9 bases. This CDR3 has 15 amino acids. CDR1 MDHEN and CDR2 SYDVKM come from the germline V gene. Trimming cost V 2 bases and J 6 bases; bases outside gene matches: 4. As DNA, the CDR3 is TGTGCCAGCAGTTTAGGCGGGGGGGCCCCCGGGGAGCTGTTTTTT. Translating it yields CASSLGGGAPGELFF. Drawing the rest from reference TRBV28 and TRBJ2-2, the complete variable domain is DVKVTQSSRYLVKRTGEKVFLECVQDMDHENMFWYRQDPGLGLRLIYFSYDVKMKEKGDIPEGYSVSREKKERFSLILESASTNQTSMYLCASSLGGGAPGELFFGEGSRLTVL.

The CDR3 coding sequence is TGTGCCTCGATGCCAGGGGCAGGTGGCTACACCTTC. Its translation: CASMPGAGGYTF. This sequence joins TRBV6-5 and TRBJ1-2, with a weak D call TRBD1 (6 bases). The CDR3 contains 12 residues. CDR1 is MNHEY and CDR2 is SVGAGI in the germline V gene. The V end lost 11 bases, the J end lost 7 bases, and 17 bases lay between the germline ends.

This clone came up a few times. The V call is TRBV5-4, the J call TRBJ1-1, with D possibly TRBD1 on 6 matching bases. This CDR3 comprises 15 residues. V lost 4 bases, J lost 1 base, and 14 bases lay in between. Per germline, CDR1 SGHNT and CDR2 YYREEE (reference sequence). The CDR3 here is CASSNRVMGNTEAFF. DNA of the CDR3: TGTGCCAGCAGCAACAGGGTAATGGGGAACACTGAAGCTTTCTTT.

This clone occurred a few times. The CDR3 protein is CASRIGQGSADTQYF. DNA for the CDR3: TGCGCCAGCAGGATCGGACAGGGGAGCGCAGATACGCAGTATTTT. The gene calls are TRBV5-1 and TRBJ2-3; 9 nucleotides line up with TRBD1. The V gene's germline CDR1 is SGHRS and CDR2 YFSETQ. The CDR3 runs 15 residues. The trim removed 5 bases at V and 4 bases at J, leaving 8 bases unmatched.

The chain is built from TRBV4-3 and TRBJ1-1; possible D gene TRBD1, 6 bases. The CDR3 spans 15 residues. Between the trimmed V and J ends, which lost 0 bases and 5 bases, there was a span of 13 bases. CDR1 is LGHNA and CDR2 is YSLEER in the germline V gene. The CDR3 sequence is CASSQDPFTGTEAFF. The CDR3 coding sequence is TGCGCCAGCAGCCAAGATCCTTTCACAGGGACTGAAGCTTTCTTT.

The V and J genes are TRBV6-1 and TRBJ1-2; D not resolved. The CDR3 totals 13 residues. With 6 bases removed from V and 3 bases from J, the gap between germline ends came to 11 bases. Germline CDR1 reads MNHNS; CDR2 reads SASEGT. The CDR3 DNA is TGTGCCAGCAGAATCGACATATACTATGGCTACACCTTC. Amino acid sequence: CASRIDIYYGYTF.

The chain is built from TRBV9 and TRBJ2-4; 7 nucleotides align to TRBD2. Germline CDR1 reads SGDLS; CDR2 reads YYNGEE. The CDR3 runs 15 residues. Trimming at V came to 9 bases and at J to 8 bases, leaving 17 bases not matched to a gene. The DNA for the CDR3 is TGTGCCACTTCGAGAACGGGGGGTATAGGAGACATTCAGTACTTC. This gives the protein CATSRTGGIGDIQYF.

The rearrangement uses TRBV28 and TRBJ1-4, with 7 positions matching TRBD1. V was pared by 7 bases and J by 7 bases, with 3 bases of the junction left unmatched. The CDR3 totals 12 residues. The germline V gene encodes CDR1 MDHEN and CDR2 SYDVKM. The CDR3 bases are TGTGCCAGCACCGGGACAGCTGAAAAACTGTTTTTT. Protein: CASTGTAEKLFF.

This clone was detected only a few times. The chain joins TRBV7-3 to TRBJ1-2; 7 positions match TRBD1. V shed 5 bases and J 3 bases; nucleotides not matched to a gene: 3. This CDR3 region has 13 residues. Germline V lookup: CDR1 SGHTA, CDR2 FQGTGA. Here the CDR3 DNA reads TGTGCCAGCAGCCCGGGGACAGACTATGGCTACACCTTC. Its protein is CASSPGTDYGYTF. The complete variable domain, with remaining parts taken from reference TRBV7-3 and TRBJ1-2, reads GAGVSQTPSNKVTEKGKYVELRCDPISGHTALYWYRQSLGQGPEFLIYFQGTGAADDSGLPNDRFFAVRPEGSVSTLKIQRTERGDSAVYLCASSPGTDYGYTFGSGTRLTVV.

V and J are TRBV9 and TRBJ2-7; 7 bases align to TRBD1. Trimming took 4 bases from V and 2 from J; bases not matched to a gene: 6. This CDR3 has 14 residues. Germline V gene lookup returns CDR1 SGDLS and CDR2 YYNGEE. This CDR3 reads CASSLRDRAYEQYF. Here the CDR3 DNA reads TGTGCCAGCAGCCTCCGGGACAGAGCCTACGAGCAGTACTTC.

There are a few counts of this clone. In DNA form, the CDR3 reads TGTGCCAGCAGCGCCGACAGGGCGCCCCTTGGGGGCTACACCTTC. Translation: CASSADRAPLGGYTF. This chain connects TRBV2 to TRBJ1-2, with 7 bases that match TRBD1. Losses at the gene ends were 6 bases for V and 8 bases for J; bases not matched to a gene: 15. The germline V gene has CDR1 SNHLY and CDR2 FYNNEI. This CDR3 is built from 15 residues.

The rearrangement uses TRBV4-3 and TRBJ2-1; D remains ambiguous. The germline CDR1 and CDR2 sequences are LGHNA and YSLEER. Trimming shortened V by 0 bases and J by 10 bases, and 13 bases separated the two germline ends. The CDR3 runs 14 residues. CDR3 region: CASSQDVVPNEQFF. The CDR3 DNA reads TGCGCCAGCAGCCAAGACGTAGTTCCCAACGAGCAGTTCTTC.

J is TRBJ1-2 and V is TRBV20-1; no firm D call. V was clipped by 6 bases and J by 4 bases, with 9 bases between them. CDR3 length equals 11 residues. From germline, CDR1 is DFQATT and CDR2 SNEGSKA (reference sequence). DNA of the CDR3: TGCAGTGCCCCCGAAGCCTATGGCTACACCTTC. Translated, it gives CSAPEAYGYTF.

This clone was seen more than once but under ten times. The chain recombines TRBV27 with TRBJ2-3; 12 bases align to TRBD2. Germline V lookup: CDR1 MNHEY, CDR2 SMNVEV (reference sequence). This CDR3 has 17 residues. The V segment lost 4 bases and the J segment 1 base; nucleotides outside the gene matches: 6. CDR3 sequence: CASSSTSGSVGTDTQYF. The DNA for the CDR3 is TGTGCCAGCAGTTCGACTAGCGGGAGCGTTGGCACAGATACGCAGTATTTT.